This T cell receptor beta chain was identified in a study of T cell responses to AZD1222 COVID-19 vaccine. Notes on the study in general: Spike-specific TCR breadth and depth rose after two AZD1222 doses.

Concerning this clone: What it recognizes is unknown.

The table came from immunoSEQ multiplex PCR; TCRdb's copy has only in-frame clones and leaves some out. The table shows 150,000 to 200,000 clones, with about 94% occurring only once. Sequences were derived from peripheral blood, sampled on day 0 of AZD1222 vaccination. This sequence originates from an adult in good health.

The CDR3 DNA follows: TGTGCCAGTAGTCCCCGGACAGGGTTTTTGCCCCAGCATTTT. Protein product: CASSPRTGFLPQHF. The rearrangement uses TRBV19 and TRBJ1-5; 8 bases align to TRBD1. The junction had 9 bases not matched to a gene; V was cut back by 5 bases and J by 9 bases. The CDR3 has 14 amino acids. CDR1 and CDR2 from the germline V gene are LNHDA and SQIVND (reference sequence).